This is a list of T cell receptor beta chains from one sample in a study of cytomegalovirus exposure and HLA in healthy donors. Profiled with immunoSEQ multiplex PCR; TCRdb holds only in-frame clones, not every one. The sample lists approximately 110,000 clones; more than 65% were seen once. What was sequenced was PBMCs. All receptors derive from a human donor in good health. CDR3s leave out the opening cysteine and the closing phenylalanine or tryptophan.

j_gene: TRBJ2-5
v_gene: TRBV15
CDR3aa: ATSRAPREETQY

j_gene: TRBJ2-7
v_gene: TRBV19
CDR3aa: ASSRTSGRIYEQY

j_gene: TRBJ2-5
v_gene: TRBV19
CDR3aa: ASSFTGTSGRETQY

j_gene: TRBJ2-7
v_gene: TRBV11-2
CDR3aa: ASSDPGERGLYEQY

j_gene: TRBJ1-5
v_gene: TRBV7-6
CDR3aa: ASSLGGGGLSNQPQH

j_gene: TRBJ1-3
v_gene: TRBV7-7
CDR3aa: ASSLLAGGGNTIY

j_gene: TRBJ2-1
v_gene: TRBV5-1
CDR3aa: ASSQTSSYSGRVFEQF

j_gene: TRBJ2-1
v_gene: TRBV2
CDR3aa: ASSGAGGYNEQF

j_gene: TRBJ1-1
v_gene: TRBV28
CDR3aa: ASSAGTVNTEAF

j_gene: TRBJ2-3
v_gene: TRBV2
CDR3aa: ASSPTSGLSTDTQY

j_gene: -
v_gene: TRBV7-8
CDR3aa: ASSLGQGGSYEQY

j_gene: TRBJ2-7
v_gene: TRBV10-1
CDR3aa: ASSEGLAETYEQY

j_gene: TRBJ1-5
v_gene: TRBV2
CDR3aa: ASRRTGEKNQPQH

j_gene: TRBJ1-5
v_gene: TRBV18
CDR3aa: ASSPGGQDVHQPQH

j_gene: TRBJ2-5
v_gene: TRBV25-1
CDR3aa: ASSARLAETQY

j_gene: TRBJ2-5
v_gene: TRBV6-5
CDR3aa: ASSYSRQGFWETQY

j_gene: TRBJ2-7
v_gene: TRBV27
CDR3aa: ASSPSPDYYEQY

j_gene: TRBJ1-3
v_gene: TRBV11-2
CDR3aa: TSSLGGAGNTIY

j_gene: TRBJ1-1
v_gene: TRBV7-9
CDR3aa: ASSLALTGTEAF

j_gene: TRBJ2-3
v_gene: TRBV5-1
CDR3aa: ASNGPGGPGTDTQY

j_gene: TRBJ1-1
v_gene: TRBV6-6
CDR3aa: ASSSPGRNTEAF

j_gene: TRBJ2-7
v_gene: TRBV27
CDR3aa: ASSLITPFDTYEQY

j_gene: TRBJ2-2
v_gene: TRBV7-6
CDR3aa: ASSQTNTGELF

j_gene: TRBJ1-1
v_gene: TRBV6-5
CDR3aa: ASSYRQGRTEAF

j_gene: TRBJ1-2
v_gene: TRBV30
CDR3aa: AWSGTGRFGYT

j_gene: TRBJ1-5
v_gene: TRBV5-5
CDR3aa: ASSPQGDRQPQH

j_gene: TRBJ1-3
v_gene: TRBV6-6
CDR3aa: ASSPQVSPGNTIY

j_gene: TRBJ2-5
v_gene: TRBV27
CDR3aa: ASSPSGILWETQY

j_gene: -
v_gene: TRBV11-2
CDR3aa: ASSLAGDAYEQY